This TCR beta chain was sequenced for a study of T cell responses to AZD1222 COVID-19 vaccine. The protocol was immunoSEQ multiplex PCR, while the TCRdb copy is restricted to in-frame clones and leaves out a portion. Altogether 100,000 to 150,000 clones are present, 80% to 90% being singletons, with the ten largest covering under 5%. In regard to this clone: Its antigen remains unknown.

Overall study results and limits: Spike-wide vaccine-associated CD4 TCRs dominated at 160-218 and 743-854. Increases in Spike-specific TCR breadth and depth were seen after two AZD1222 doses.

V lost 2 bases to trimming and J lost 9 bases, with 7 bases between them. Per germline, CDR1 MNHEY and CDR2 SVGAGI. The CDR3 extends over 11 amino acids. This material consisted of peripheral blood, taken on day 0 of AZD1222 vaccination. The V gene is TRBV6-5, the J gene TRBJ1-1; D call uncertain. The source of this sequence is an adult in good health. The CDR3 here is CASSYGPKAFF. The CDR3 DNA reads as TGTGCCAGCAGTTACGGCCCTAAAGCTTTCTTT.